The clone carrying this T cell receptor beta chain was seen many times. Its specificity is unknown. V was shortened by 4 bases and J by 0 bases, with 10 bases between the two germline ends. CDR3 length equals 15 residues. Germline CDR1 is MGHRA and CDR2 is YSYEKL. Included in the TCR beta cDNA libraries were unique molecular identifiers. Around 450,000 cDNA molecules were recovered from an input of roughly 0.95 to 11 million T cells. TCRdb fed the PCR reads into MiXCR, producing one record per CDR3 protein. The sample holds about 380,000 distinct CDR3 sequences; about a third are singletons and the top ten take roughly 13%. The data stem from a study of post-analysis software for immune sequencing data. Whole-study findings and limits: In patients, TRBV5-6, TRBV5-1 and TRBV20-1 belonged to roughly five TRBV segments found more frequently than in controls.

The sequenced sample consisted of blood. This sequence originates from a girl under 18 with multiple sclerosis. This chain uses TRBV4-1 with TRBJ1-5, with D perhaps matching TRBD1 (6 bases). The CDR3: CASSLGQYSNQPQHF. CDR3 sequence (DNA): TGCGCCAGCAGCCTCGGACAGTATAGCAATCAGCCCCAGCATTTT.